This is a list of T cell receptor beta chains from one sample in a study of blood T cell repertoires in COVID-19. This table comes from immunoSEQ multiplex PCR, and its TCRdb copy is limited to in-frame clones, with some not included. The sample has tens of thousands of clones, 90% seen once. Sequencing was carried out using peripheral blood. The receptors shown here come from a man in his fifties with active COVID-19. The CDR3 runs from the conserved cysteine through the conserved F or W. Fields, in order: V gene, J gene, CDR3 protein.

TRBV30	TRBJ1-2	CAWSVRMGGDHYGYTF
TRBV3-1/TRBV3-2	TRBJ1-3	CASSEGTGDGNTIYF
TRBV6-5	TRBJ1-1	CASRPTENTEAFF
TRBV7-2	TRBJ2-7	CASSQGLAGGSSSYEQYF
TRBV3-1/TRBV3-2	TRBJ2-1	CASSQRGNEQFF
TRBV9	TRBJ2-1	CASTPLPGSYNEQFF
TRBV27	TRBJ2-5	CASSFGQGVQETQYF
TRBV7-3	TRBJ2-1	CASSLGANEQFF
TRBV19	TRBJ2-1	CASSISSGGVVEQFF
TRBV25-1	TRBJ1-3	CASSASQSGSLNTIYF
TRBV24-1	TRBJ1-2	CATSGPELYGYTF
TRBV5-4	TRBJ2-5	CASSLTQGAPAQYF
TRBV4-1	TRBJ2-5	CASSPKALQGGRARETQYF
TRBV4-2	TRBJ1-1	CASSRGTGMDTEAFF
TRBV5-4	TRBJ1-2	CASSQGVHQLNYGYTF
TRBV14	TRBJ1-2	CASSQLGVGYTF
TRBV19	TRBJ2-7	CASSSGTGPYEQYF
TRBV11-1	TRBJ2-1	CASSFDQGAFYEQFF
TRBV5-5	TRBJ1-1	CASSLTLGAPEAFF
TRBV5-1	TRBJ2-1	CASSLRASGGSNEQFF
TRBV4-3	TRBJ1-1	CASSQERPGEEAFF
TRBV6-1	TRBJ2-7	CASSEHWTSGTEQYF
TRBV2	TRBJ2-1	CASVPGLSYNEQFF
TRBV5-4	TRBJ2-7	CASTRGQENYEQYF
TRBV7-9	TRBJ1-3	CASSSTTDQHIYF
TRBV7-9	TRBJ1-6	CASSLLGGREVSPLHF
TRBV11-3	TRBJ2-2	CASSSARTGMNTGELFF
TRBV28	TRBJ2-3	CASSGSGGPISDTQYF
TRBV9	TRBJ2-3	CASSVDGGDGGDTQYF
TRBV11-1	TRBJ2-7	CASSFVGGYEQYF
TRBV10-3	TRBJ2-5	CAIRRDRGSRETQYF
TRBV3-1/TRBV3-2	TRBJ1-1	CASTMGGGVLSTEAFF
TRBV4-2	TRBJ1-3	CASSQTGTENTIYF
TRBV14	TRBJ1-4	CASSRGGRTTNEKLFF
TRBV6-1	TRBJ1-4	CASSEKAGTGEEKLFF
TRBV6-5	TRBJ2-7	CASRTRGSNYEQYF
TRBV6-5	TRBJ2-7	CASSPRTSETYEQYF
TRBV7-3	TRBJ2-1	CASSQGSGRANEQFF
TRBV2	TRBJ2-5	CASSDTLDRVGTQYF
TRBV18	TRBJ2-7	CASSPARQGGEQYF
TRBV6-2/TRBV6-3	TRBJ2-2	CASSYSGGDTGELFF
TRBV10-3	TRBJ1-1	CAISEMLGNTEAFF
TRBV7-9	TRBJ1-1	CASSPNRDTEAFF
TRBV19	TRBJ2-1	CASSIPRGGYNEQFF
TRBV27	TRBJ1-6	CASSSRQGASTDNSPLHF
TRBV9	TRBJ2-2	CASSVLAGGITGELFF
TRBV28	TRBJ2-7	CASSGASGGPGEQYF
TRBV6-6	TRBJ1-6	CASSQELEGANYSPLHF
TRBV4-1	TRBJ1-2	CASSQDERAGNPGYTF
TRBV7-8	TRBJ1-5	CASSLGGQGPNQPQHF
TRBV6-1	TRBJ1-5	CASSEPTGTRDQPQHF
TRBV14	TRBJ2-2	CASSQFMATGELFF
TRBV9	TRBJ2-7	CASSVTSGGRYEQYF
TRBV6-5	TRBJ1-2	CASSRDKNYGYTF
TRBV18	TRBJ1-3	CASSPASQSGNTIYF
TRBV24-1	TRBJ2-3	CATSDLRSGTSTDTQYF
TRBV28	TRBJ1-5	CASSLSGQGQRQPQHF